This T cell receptor (beta chain) is from a study of OX40 agonist ivuxolimab in advanced cancers. Whole-study context: Dosing consisted of intravenous ivuxolimab at 0.01 to 10 mg/kg every 2 weeks. Each dose-escalation patient presented with hepatocellular carcinoma, melanoma, renal cell or head and neck cancer.

Autoimmune disease history or systemic immunosuppression meant exclusion. Germline V gene data show CDR1 as MDHEN and CDR2 as SYDVKM. The CDR3 sequence is 15 residues long. V lost 2 bases and J lost 3, with 10 bases in between. Sequenced by immunoSEQ multiplex PCR; TCRdb stores in-frame clones only, minus some. The table lists 65,000 to 90,000 clones, approximately 84% of them singletons. About this clone itself: Antigen specificity is unknown.

The study's findings and limits: On average, CD8+ T cells had more expanded clones than CD4+.

The sample here was CD4+ or CD8+ T cells sorted from blood, taken in a trial of the OX40 agonist ivuxolimab. The J gene is TRBJ1-4, the V gene TRBV28, with D uncertain. The source of this sequence is an adult with an advanced solid tumor such as melanoma, head and neck, liver or kidney cancer. CDR3 DNA sequence: TGTGCCAGCAGTTTAGGGGATAGGGCTAATGAAAAACTGTTTTTT. It codes for CASSLGDRANEKLFF. The full variable domain, in which reference TRBV28 and TRBJ1-4 provide the parts outside the CDR3, is DVKVTQSSRYLVKRTGEKVFLECVQDMDHENMFWYRQDPGLGLRLIYFSYDVKMKEKGDIPEGYSVSREKKERFSLILESASTNQTSMYLCASSLGDRANEKLFFGSGTQLSVL.